The entry below describes one TCR beta chain. Its target is not known. These data come from a study of neurological immune-mediated disorders. Study outcomes and limitations: Subjects shared no identical expanded-clone CDR3 amino acid sequences, suggesting private TCR-beta repertoires in all groups.

The CDR3 loop spans 15 amino acids. Trimming took 5 bases from V and 8 from J, leaving 20 bases between them. Looked up from germline, CDR1 is SGHRS and CDR2 is YFSETQ. TCRdb analysed the 5' RACE reads with MiXCR anew, one entry per CDR3 protein. The sample shows tens of thousands of distinct CDR3 sequences, more than 5% of them seen only once. The chain carries TRBV5-1 and TRBJ2-1, with no clear D. The sample taken for sequencing was CD4+ T cells from blood. The clonotype comes from a woman aged 18 to 35 with multiple sclerosis. The CDR3 here is CASSVNPQHADEQFF. The CDR3 DNA follows: TGCGCCAGCAGTGTTAACCCCCAGCACGCTGATGAGCAGTTCTTC.